These T cell receptor beta chains were read from a single sample in a study of T cell repertoires in cytomegalovirus infection. MiXCR, run by TCRdb on the reads, gives a single entry per CDR3 protein. The data show 160,000 or so distinct CDR3 sequences, 23% seen once. Material for sequencing was PBMCs. The receptors derive from a human donor in good health (CMV status not recorded). Some clones in this sample may be carry-over from other donors' samples. Each CDR3 is given with its conserved first and last residue. D genes are given only for firm matches. Some rows have no size entry. The others give once, few or many, or a class for an expanded clone.

V gene	clone size	J gene	D gene	CDR3 protein	CDR3 DNA
TRBV12-3/TRBV12-4	many	TRBJ1-2	TRBD1	CASSPSTGSNNYTF	TGTGCCAGCAGTCCATCGACAGGGAGCAATAACTACACCTTC
TRBV7-2	.	TRBJ2-1	TRBD2	CASSLTGGTRREQFF	TGTGCCAGCAGCTTAACGGGAGGGACGAGAAGGGAGCAGTTCTTC
TRBV7-2	.	TRBJ1-5	.	CASSKQVSNQPQHF	TGTGCCAGCAGCAAACAGGTTAGCAATCAGCCCCAGCATTTT
TRBV7-9	many	TRBJ1-2	TRBD1	CASSSPTGTGYGYTF	TGTGCCAGCAGCTCGCCGACAGGGACAGGCTATGGCTACACCTTC
TRBV28	few	TRBJ2-6	.	CASTGHAISGANVLTF	TGTGCCAGCACCGGACATGCGATCTCTGGGGCCAACGTCCTGACTTTC
TRBV7-3	.	TRBJ2-1	.	CASSLMSSVYNEQFF	TGTGCCAGCAGCTTAATGTCCAGCGTATACAATGAGCAGTTCTTC
TRBV11-2	many	TRBJ2-1	.	CASSLGGFGEQFF	TGTGCCAGCAGCTTAGGCGGGTTCGGTGAGCAGTTCTTC
TRBV28	many	TRBJ1-2	.	CASSMGYGYTF	TGTGCCAGCAGCATGGGCTATGGCTACACCTTC
TRBV6-2/TRBV6-3	.	TRBJ2-3	TRBD2	CASINGGGTSGPDTQYF	TGTGCCAGCATCAACGGCGGGGGGACTAGCGGACCAGATACGCAGTATTTT
TRBV28	few	TRBJ2-5	TRBD2	CASSWTSGGRETQYF	TGTGCCAGCAGCTGGACTAGCGGGGGCCGGGAGACCCAGTACTTC
TRBV7-8	many	TRBJ2-3	TRBD2	CASSAYRIAGALKSTDTQYF	TGTGCCAGCAGCGCCTACCGGATAGCGGGAGCTCTCAAGAGCACAGATACGCAGTATTTT
TRBV28	few	TRBJ2-7	TRBD2	CASSLGLDGGYEQYF	TGTGCCAGCAGCCTCGGACTAGATGGGGGATACGAGCAGTACTTC
TRBV13	.	TRBJ2-7	.	CASSLKGHYEQYF	TGTGCCAGCAGCTTAAAGGGACACTACGAGCAGTACTTC
TRBV12-5	few	TRBJ2-5	TRBD1	CASGLRTGTEYTQETQYF	TGTGCTAGTGGTTTGAGGACAGGTACAGAATATACTCAAGAGACCCAGTACTTC
TRBV14	few	TRBJ2-7	TRBD2	CASSVGLAVYEQYF	TGTGCCAGCAGCGTGGGACTAGCGGTCTACGAGCAGTACTTC
TRBV20-1	few	TRBJ1-2	TRBD1	CSAREGQGRVGYTF	TGCAGTGCTAGGGAGGGACAGGGGAGGGTTGGCTACACCTTC
TRBV7-3	.	TRBJ2-2	TRBD1	CASSTTGGANTGELFF	TGTGCCAGCAGCACGACAGGGGGCGCGAACACCGGGGAGCTGTTTTTT
TRBV7-2	many	TRBJ2-4	TRBD1	CASSPGQGNIQYF	TGTGCCAGCAGCCCCGGACAGGGCAACATTCAGTACTTC
TRBV14	.	TRBJ2-1	.	CASSQESGDEQFF	TGTGCCAGCAGCCAAGAAAGTGGCGATGAGCAGTTCTTC
TRBV27	.	TRBJ2-7	TRBD2	CASSLELAGYEQYF	TGTGCCAGCAGTTTGGAGCTAGCGGGGTACGAGCAGTACTTC
TRBV7-2	many	TRBJ2-5	TRBD1	CASSPDRGETQYF	TGTGCCAGCAGCCCGGACAGGGGGGAGACCCAGTACTTC
TRBV28	many	TRBJ1-1	.	CASSTEGGRDGKNTEAFF	TGTGCCAGCAGTACCGAGGGGGGAAGGGATGGGAAGAACACTGAAGCTTTCTTT
TRBV23-1	few	TRBJ1-4	.	CASSQTGGVINEKLFF	TGCGCCAGCAGTCAAACCGGAGGGGTGATAAATGAAAAACTGTTTTTT
TRBV7-9	few	TRBJ2-7	.	CASSFPAGEQYF	TGTGCCAGCAGCTTCCCGGCCGGCGAGCAGTACTTC
TRBV7-2	many	TRBJ2-3	.	CASSFGLTDTQYF	TGTGCCAGCAGCTTTGGCCTGACAGATACGCAGTATTTT
TRBV28	few	TRBJ2-3	.	CASSPWSADTQYF	TGTGCCAGCAGTCCATGGAGCGCAGATACGCAGTATTTT
TRBV7-2	many	TRBJ1-6	TRBD1	CASSLEGARSYNSPLHF	TGTGCCAGCAGCTTAGAGGGGGCGCGCTCCTATAATTCACCCCTCCACTTT
TRBV7-9	many	TRBJ2-7	.	CASSLEEDEQYF	TGTGCCAGCAGCTTAGAAGAAGACGAGCAGTACTTC
TRBV7-9	.	TRBJ1-1	.	CASSHQRSTEAFF	TGTGCCAGCAGCCATCAGCGGAGCACTGAAGCTTTCTTT
TRBV4-2	.	TRBJ1-5	.	CASSQGPDQPQHF	TGTGCCAGCAGCCAGGGTCCGGATCAGCCCCAGCATTTT
TRBV7-2	.	TRBJ2-4	TRBD1	CASSPPTGVAKNIQYF	TGTGCCAGCAGCCCACCGACAGGGGTGGCCAAAAACATTCAGTACTTC
TRBV28	.	TRBJ2-7	TRBD2	CASSFFFGTSSLVNEQYF	TGTGCCAGCAGTTTTTTTTTTGGGACTAGCTCACTTGTCAACGAGCAGTACTTC
TRBV7-8	many	TRBJ1-1	TRBD1	CASSHSTGLNTEAFF	TGTGCCAGCAGCCACTCGACAGGGCTGAACACTGAAGCTTTCTTT